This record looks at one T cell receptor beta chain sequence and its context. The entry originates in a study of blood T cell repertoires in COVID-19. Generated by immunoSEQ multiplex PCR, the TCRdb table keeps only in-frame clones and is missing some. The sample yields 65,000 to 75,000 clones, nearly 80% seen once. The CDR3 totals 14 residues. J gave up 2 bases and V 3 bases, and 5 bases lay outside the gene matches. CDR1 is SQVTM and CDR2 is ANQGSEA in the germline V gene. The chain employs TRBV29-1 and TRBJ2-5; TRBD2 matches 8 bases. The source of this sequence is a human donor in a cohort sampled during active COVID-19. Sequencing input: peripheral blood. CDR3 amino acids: CSVDSAGGQETQYF. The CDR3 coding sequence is TGCAGCGTTGATTCTGCGGGGGGACAAGAGACCCAGTACTTC.